This T cell receptor beta chain was identified during a study of cytomegalovirus exposure and HLA in healthy donors. Study findings and constraints: Later analysis reportedly placed an Asian-associated ancestry cluster below the roughly 700-donor mean in N-insertions. HLA alleles showed associations with approximately 15,000 TCR beta sequences in a later analysis, at a 0.05 false discovery rate. A later analysis, which compared TCR beta chains of equal frequency, found the HLA-associated ones more clonally expanded.

All the people who gave samples were healthy bone marrow donors. Germline V gives CDR1 SQVTM, CDR2 ANQGSEA. Trimming removed 7 bases from V and 10 bases from J; junction bases left unmatched: 12. This CDR3 is 14 amino acids long. Vbeta (60) and Jbeta (13) primers were used in the PCR. The assay was immunoSEQ multiplex PCR, and TCRdb's table has in-frame clones only and misses some. The sample holds about 200,000 clones, approximately 86% seen once. Details on this clone: Antigen unknown.

This sequence was found in a woman between 25 and 40 years old in good health and CMV-seronegative. Specimen: PBMCs. The rearrangement links TRBV29-1 to TRBJ2-2; TRBD1 agrees at 10 bases. The DNA for the CDR3 is TGCAGCGGGGCTCGGACAGGGGGTAGTTCGGAGCTGTTTTTT. Encoded protein: CSGARTGGSSELFF.